The entry that follows covers one T cell receptor (beta chain) sequence. This clonotype has a handful of counts. Which antigen it targets is not known. The record has no base qualities; no much larger clone is one base away. The V end gives up 4 bases and the J end 0 bases, leaving 5 bases in the junction not matched to a gene. CDR1 KGHDR and CDR2 SFDVKD were looked up in the germline V gene. The CDR3 spans 16 residues, from the cysteine through the phenylalanine. The DNA shown is the 48-base CDR3, in frame from base 1. This sample was included in a study of T cell repertoires in cytomegalovirus infection (dated by TCRdb to between 2018 and 2021). For the wider study: Donor HLA type was relevant to the analysis, because carriage of CMV infection together with the matching HLA type was indicated by public TCR beta signatures.

The sample was run on an Illumina HiSeq 1500. TCRdb passed the public sequencing reads through fastp at Q25 and MiXCR, retaining productive beta sequences. Rows merge per CDR3 protein into single entries with the most common DNA and genes. This sample is represented by approximately 550,000 distinct CDR3 sequences; approximately 15% of them were singletons. More than 20% of the sample rests with the top ten. Here is what the overall study found, with its caveats: In both this cohort and an independent roughly 400-donor cohort, the cumulative frequency of public TCR beta family members distinguished carriers of CMV infection plus the relevant HLA type. The ex vivo response was dominated by HLA-C-restricted CMV-specific TCR beta clonotypes, which also provided the single most frequent clonotype in two of eight donors.

The specimen sequenced was CD8+ T cells from PBMCs. This chain joins TRBV24-1 to TRBJ2-3; TRBD2 agrees with 8 junctional bases. This TCR came from a human donor in good health (CMV status not recorded). Some clones in this sample may be carry-over from other donors' samples. The DNA sequence is as follows: TGTGCCACCAGTGAGTTGACTAGCGCTAGCACAGATACGCAGTATTTT. The resulting protein is CATSELTSASTDTQYF.